This T cell receptor beta chain was recorded in a study of beta chain features in type 1 diabetes. Whole-study results and caveats: Researchers cautioned that cDNA sequencing could over-represent cells with high TCR expression.

This clone was seen a handful of times. Its specificity is unknown. Expressed TCRB transcripts were sequenced after all isolated RNA was converted to cDNA. Profiled with immunoSEQ multiplex PCR; TCRdb holds only in-frame clones, not every one. The table lists under 950,000 clones, 15% to 20% of them singletons. This CDR3 spans 14 amino acids. J gave up 0 bases and V 6 bases, and 4 bases lay outside the gene matches. Germline CDR1 MNHEY, CDR2 SMNVEV (reference sequence). Heparinised blood was drawn once per donor, averaging around 110 mL. Sample: naive CD4+ T cells from blood. This TCR came from a woman aged 18 to 35 in good health. The chain employs TRBV27 and TRBJ1-2; 7 bases align to TRBD1. This chain's CDR3 is CASSIQGSNYGYTF. The CDR3 DNA reads TGTGCCAGCAGCATACAGGGGTCTAACTATGGCTACACCTTC.